This TCR beta chain was captured in a study of CD8 T cells in ankylosing spondylitis (dated by TCRdb to about 2017). For the study in its entirety: The study profiled T cell receptor beta repertoires in healthy donors and ankylosing spondylitis patients to find disease-linked TCR variants. In total, the full study cohort was made up of some 110 healthy donors and 25 to 30 ankylosing spondylitis patients. Peripheral blood was sampled, and synovial fluid was additionally collected from ankylosing spondylitis patients. The study at large found these results: Some motif variants had previously been reported in the synovial fluid and blood of reactive arthritis patients, which suggests shared mechanisms of disease initiation. A TCR beta motif of several highly homologous amino acid variants appeared characteristic of blood from ankylosing spondylitis patients. The disease-linked clones had a CD8+ phenotype and were found at relatively low frequencies in peripheral blood. The disease-linked clones were reported to be significantly enriched in matched synovial fluid samples from ankylosing spondylitis patients.

This clonotype appeared many times. No antigen is known for it. No per-base quality is available; no much larger clone lies one base away. CDR1 and CDR2 are drawn from the germline V gene: KGHDR, SFDVKD. The CDR3, cysteine through phenylalanine, is 13 amino acids long. Of all the DNA, just the CDR3 is kept, 39 bases in frame from base 1. Cut back by 3 bases and 7 bases, the V and J ends lie 9 bases apart. The reads were generated on an Illumina HiSeq 2500. Quantitative 5'-RACE with molecular barcodes was used to prepare TCR beta libraries. As for the original processing: A new computational method based on a probabilistic model of VDJ rearrangement was used to identify disease-linked TCR variants. The raw public reads went through TCRdb reprocessing: fastp at Q25, MiXCR clone calling, in-frame beta chains kept. Rows merge per CDR3 protein into single entries with the most common DNA and genes. TCRdb assigned the V and J calls; the authors' analysis was not used. The sample data list roughly 86,000 distinct CDR3 sequences, and roughly 9.6% of these were observed just once. About 4.6% of the sample comes from the top ten.

The rearrangement combines TRBV24-1 with TRBJ2-1; the D gene cannot be named for sure. Sequencing was carried out using blood, either unsorted or a sorted T cell fraction (not recorded which). The TCR originated in a male donor with ankylosing spondylitis or in good health (not recorded which). The CDR3 region has the sequence CATSDPLRNEQFF. The sequenced DNA: TGTGCCACCAGTGATCCCTTAAGGAATGAGCAGTTCTTC.